What follows are 25 T cell receptor beta chains derived from one specimen sequenced in a study of cytomegalovirus exposure and HLA in healthy donors. The PCR made use of 60 Vbeta and 13 Jbeta primers. Measured with immunoSEQ multiplex PCR; TCRdb has only the in-frame clones, and not every one. The repertoire consists of 110,000 or so clones, with 77% occurring once and the leading ten covering around 5.8%. The sample comprised PBMCs. Receptors were obtained from a man between 18 and 29 years old in good health and CMV-seropositive.

This clone was seen only a few times. The V gene is TRBV6-1, the J gene TRBJ2-2, with 8 positions matching TRBD2. The CDR3 contains 14 residues. In germline, CDR1 is MNHNS, CDR2 SASEGT. J gave up 4 bases and V 5 bases, and 3 bases lay outside the gene matches. In nucleotides, the CDR3 is TGTGCCAGCAGTTTGACTAGCGCCACCGGGGAGCTGTTTTTT. Protein product: CASSLTSATGELFF.

The chain links TRBV28 to TRBJ1-4, with 9 bases identical to TRBD1. This CDR3 is 14 amino acids long. V was clipped by 5 bases and J by 7 bases; unmatched bases: 5. In germline, CDR1 is MDHEN, CDR2 SYDVKM. As DNA, the CDR3 is TGTGCCAGCAGTACCGGGACAGGGAGTGAAAAACTGTTTTTT. This gives the protein CASSTGTGSEKLFF.

The gene calls are TRBV6-5 and TRBJ2-5; D unresolved. The better agreement between TRBJ2-7 and the DNA end casts doubt on the J call. The CDR3 spans 13 residues. Per the germline V gene, CDR1 is MNHEY and CDR2 is SVGAGI. The DNA for the CDR3 is TGTGCCAGCAGTTCCCTTTCCTTTTACGAGCAGTACTTC. It yields the protein CASSSLSFYEQYF.

V gene TRBV20-1 combines with J gene TRBJ2-1; TRBD2 matches at 9 bases. Trimming cost V 8 bases and J 13 bases; bases outside gene matches: 6. The germline V gene encodes CDR1 DFQATT and CDR2 SNEGSKA (reference sequence). The CDR3 spans 10 residues. The CDR3 spells CSSLAGAQFF. CDR3 nucleotide sequence: TGCAGTTCCTTAGCGGGGGCCCAGTTCTTC.

The chain has TRBV9 and TRBJ2-3; D uncertain. The germline V gene has CDR1 SGDLS and CDR2 YYNGEE. The CDR3 is 14 amino acids. V lost 0 bases and J lost 4, with 9 bases in between. For the CDR3, the DNA is TGTGCCAGCAGCGTAGCTTTGACTGCAGATACGCAGTATTTT. As protein: CASSVALTADTQYF. The variable domain in full, with the rest retrieved from reference TRBV9 and TRBJ2-3, is DSGVTQTPKHLITATGQRVTLRCSPRSGDLSVYWYQQSLDQGLQFLIQYYNGEERAKGNILERFSAQQFPDLHSELNLSSLELGDSALYFCASSVALTADTQYFGPGTRLTVL.

The V call is TRBV10-3, the J call TRBJ1-1; the match to TRBD1 covers 10 bases. V gave up 8 bases and J gave up 3 bases; unmatched junction bases: 6. Germline V gene sequence: CDR1 ENHRY, CDR2 SYGVKD. The CDR3 length is 14 residues. The CDR3 DNA sequence: TGTGCCATCGGACAGGGGGGAGGTCACACTGAAGCTTTCTTT. This sequence encodes CAIGQGGGHTEAFF.

The chain uses TRBV19 and TRBJ2-5, with 7 positions matching TRBD1. The germline gives CDR1 LNHDA, CDR2 SQIVND (reference sequence). The CDR3 sequence is 18 residues long. With V trimmed by 1 base and J by 1 base, 12 bases remained unmatched. CDR3: CASSIGYWGRGSQETQYF. CDR3 nucleotide sequence: TGTGCCAGTAGTATAGGTTATTGGGGCAGGGGGTCCCAAGAGACCCAGTACTTC.

The chain links TRBV9 to TRBJ2-1; TRBD2 matches at 7 bases. With 3 bases clipped from V and 6 bases from J, the junction kept 9 bases outside the gene matches. CDR3 length: 15 residues. Germline lookup yields CDR1 SGDLS and CDR2 YYNGEE. The CDR3 bases are TGTGCCAGCAGCGCTACTGGCGGGAGTTTCAATGAGCAGTTCTTC. Translated: CASSATGGSFNEQFF.

This chain joins TRBV19 and TRBJ1-1; the D gene is possibly TRBD1 (5 bases). The ends were cut back, 3 bases at V and 0 bases at J, with 8 bases in the middle. CDR1 and CDR2 (germline): LNHDA, SQIVND (reference sequence). The CDR3 has 14 amino acids. CDR3 bases: TGTGCCAGTAGTATGGGACTGATGAACACTGAAGCTTTCTTT. Its translation: CASSMGLMNTEAFF. Full variable domain (rest looked up from reference TRBV19 and TRBJ1-1): DGGITQSPKYLFRKEGQNVTLSCEQNLNHDAMYWYRQDPGQGLRLIYYSQIVNDFQKGDIAEGYSVSREKKESFPLTVTSAQKNPTAFYLCASSMGLMNTEAFFGQGTRLTVV.

This clone has more than one count but fewer than ten. Written as DNA, the CDR3 is TGTGCCAGTAGCCCCGGGGACAGCCACCAAGAGACCCAGTACTTC. Its translation is CASSPGDSHQETQYF. The V gene is TRBV19, the J gene TRBJ2-5, with 7 bases aligning to TRBD1. Trimming cost V 6 bases and J 0 bases; bases outside gene matches: 7. CDR1 is LNHDA, CDR2 SQIVND, per germline (reference sequence). The CDR3 sequence is 15 residues long.

The chain uses TRBV14 and TRBJ1-2; 9 nucleotides agree with TRBD1. Trimming removed 0 bases from V and 8 bases from J; junction bases left unmatched: 10. From germline, CDR1 is SGHDN and CDR2 FVKESK. The CDR3 runs 16 residues. The chain's CDR3 is CASSQDSLQGAGGYTF. As DNA, the CDR3 is TGTGCCAGCAGCCAAGATTCGTTACAGGGGGCTGGAGGCTACACCTTC.

The chain employs TRBV7-8 and TRBJ1-5; 9 bases line up with TRBD1. The ends lost 2 bases at V and 2 bases at J; junction bases unmatched: 10. CDR1 SGHVS and CDR2 FQNEAQ come from the germline V gene. The CDR3 loop spans 18 amino acids. CDR3 sequence (DNA): TGTGCCAGCAGCTTACTAGGGACAGGGAATAGGCGCAATCAGCCCCAGCATTTT. Translating gives CASSLLGTGNRRNQPQHF.

The CDR3 DNA is TGTGCCAGCAGCTTAGTCTACAGGAGCACTGAAGCTTTCTTT. Protein product: CASSLVYRSTEAFF. The genes are TRBV11-2 and TRBJ1-1; tentatively, D is TRBD1 (5 bases). Trimming took 1 base from V and 4 from J, leaving 10 bases between them. This CDR3 is 14 amino acids long. The germline V gene encodes CDR1 SGHAT and CDR2 FQNNGV.

This clone came up a few times. This chain links TRBV2 with TRBJ1-6; weak D call: TRBD1 (5 bases). V gave up 7 bases and J gave up 7 bases, with 11 bases separating them. Germline-derived CDR1 and CDR2 are SNHLY and FYNNEI. This CDR3 is built from 13 residues. The CDR3 spells CASTRDSNSPLHF. CDR3 coding DNA: TGTGCCAGCACCCGGGACTCCAATTCACCCCTCCACTTT.

As for this clone: Germline is not matched at one junction end, which may reflect a read error. The chain joins TRBV2 to TRBJ2-4, with 7 bases that match TRBD1. The CDR3 covers 13 residues. Germline CDR1 is SNHLY and CDR2 is FYNNEI. The CDR3 nucleotides are TGTGCCAGCGACCTGGGACAGAAAAACAGTCAGTACTTC. It translates to CASDLGQKNSQYF.

The chain has TRBV28 and TRBJ1-1, with D possibly matching TRBD1 (5 bases). The germline gives CDR1 MDHEN, CDR2 SYDVKM. The V gene lost 2 bases and the J gene lost 3 bases, with 13 bases spanning the gap. The CDR3 totals 15 residues. In DNA form, the CDR3 reads TGTGCCAGCAGTTTAAAGGTCAGGGTGGACACTGAAGCTTTCTTT. This sequence encodes CASSLKVRVDTEAFF.

The V call is TRBV9, the J call TRBJ2-1, with 12 bases identical to TRBD2. V lost 4 bases to trimming and J lost 10 bases; unmatched junction nucleotides: 9. This CDR3 spans 15 amino acids. Germline CDR1 reads SGDLS; CDR2 reads YYNGEE. This chain's CDR3 is CASSPPTSGSGEQFF. CDR3 bases: TGTGCCAGCAGCCCACCGACTAGCGGGAGCGGGGAGCAGTTCTTC.

The genes are TRBV2 and TRBJ2-2; 10 positions agree with TRBD2. The germline V gene has CDR1 SNHLY and CDR2 FYNNEI. This CDR3 contains 17 residues. V gave up 4 bases and J gave up 3 bases; unmatched junction bases: 8. The CDR3 spells CASSASTSGEHTGELFF. The CDR3 DNA is TGTGCCAGCAGTGCTTCCACTAGCGGGGAACACACCGGGGAGCTGTTTTTT. Filled out from reference TRBV2 and TRBJ2-2, the complete variable domain reads EPEVTQTPSHQVTQMGQEVILRCVPISNHLYFYWYRQILGQKVEFLVSFYNNEISEKSEIFDDQFSVERPDGSNFTLKIRSTKLEDSAMYFCASSASTSGEHTGELFFGEGSRLTVL.

This clone was detected a few times. The V and J genes are TRBV25-1 and TRBJ1-1; 9 bases map to TRBD1. This CDR3 has 14 residues. Germline V gene data show CDR1 as MGHDK and CDR2 as SYGVNS. The trim removed 6 bases at V and 11 bases at J, leaving 13 bases unmatched. The DNA of the CDR3 is TGTGCCAGCAGGGATAATACAGGGGGCCTGTGGGCTTTCTTT. Translating it yields CASRDNTGGLWAFF.

The V and J genes are TRBV19 and TRBJ1-1; D ambiguous. Trimming removed 9 bases from V and 0 bases from J, with 20 bases in between. The CDR3 has 16 residues. In germline, CDR1 is LNHDA, CDR2 SQIVND (reference sequence). CDR3 DNA: TGTGCCAGCGAGGGATCTCAACTGTCTCTGAACACTGAAGCTTTCTTT. Translated: CASEGSQLSLNTEAFF.

The rearrangement uses TRBV30 and TRBJ2-3, with TRBD1 matching over 7 bases. Germline V gene sequence: CDR1 GTSNPN, CDR2 SVGIG (reference sequence). This CDR3 comprises 13 residues. Trimming at V came to 3 bases and at J to 4 bases, leaving 4 bases not matched to a gene. The CDR3 protein is CAWRVGQADTQYF. CDR3 nucleotides: TGTGCCTGGAGAGTAGGACAGGCAGATACGCAGTATTTT.

The chain links TRBV5-1 to TRBJ2-7; 7 positions agree with TRBD1. The CDR3 is 13 residues long. Germline values: CDR1 SGHRS, CDR2 YFSETQ. Trimming cost V 4 bases and J 1 base; bases outside gene matches: 2. CDR3 nucleotides: TGCGCCAGCAGCAAGGGACAGTCCTACGAGCAGTACTTC. This encodes CASSKGQSYEQYF. Supplemented by reference TRBV5-1 and TRBJ2-7, the full variable domain reads KAGVTQTPRYLIKTRGQQVTLSCSPISGHRSVSWYQQTPGQGLQFLFEYFSETQRNKGNFPGRFSGRQFSNSRSEMNVSTLELGDSALYLCASSKGQSYEQYFGPGTRLTVT.

V is TRBV4-2 and J is TRBJ2-3; D remains ambiguous. Looked up from germline, CDR1 is LGHNA and CDR2 is YNFKEQ. The CDR3 is made up of 14 amino acids. V lost 0 bases and J 0 bases, leaving 4 bases between the germline ends. The CDR3 sequence is CASSQEASTDTQYF. The CDR3 nucleotides read TGTGCCAGCAGCCAAGAGGCAAGCACAGATACGCAGTATTTT.

The V call is TRBV5-4, the J call TRBJ2-1, with 11 bases matching TRBD2. Per germline, CDR1 SGHNT and CDR2 YYREEE (reference sequence). The CDR3 loop spans 16 amino acids. Trimming removed 1 base from V and 4 bases from J; junction bases left unmatched: 4. CDR3 DNA: TGTGCCAGCAGCTTGACTAGCGGGGGCAAATACAATGAGCAGTTCTTC. Translated, it gives CASSLTSGGKYNEQFF.

The chain uses TRBV2 and TRBJ1-1; TRBD1 agrees at 8 bases. This CDR3 contains 16 residues. V gave up 6 bases and J gave up 3 bases; unmatched junction bases: 12. The germline CDR1 and CDR2 sequences are SNHLY and FYNNEI. The DNA of the CDR3 is TGTGCCAGCAGGCCCCTTCTGACAGGGGAAGACACTGAAGCTTTCTTT. Its translation: CASRPLLTGEDTEAFF.